This T cell receptor (beta chain) emerged from a study of regulatory T cells in long-lasting Graves disease. HTBI primers from iRepertoire and Arm-PCR of CDR3 regions yielded the TCR beta libraries. TCRdb reprocessed the multiplex PCR reads via MiXCR and lists one record per CDR3 protein. Of more than 350,000 distinct CDR3 sequences listed, roughly a fifth are singletons. The V end lost 0 bases, the J end lost 1 base, and 6 bases lay between the germline ends. The CDR3 covers 14 residues. Germline loops: CDR1 SGHAT, CDR2 FQNNGV. This clonotype was found a few times. Sample time point: persistent/refractory GD, antithyroid drugs over 5 years with positive TRAb. After RNA was extracted from PBMCs, the TCR library was made from it.

This clonotype originated in a female donor with Graves disease. This chain connects TRBV11-2 to TRBJ2-5; D is unclear. The sequenced sample was peripheral blood mononuclear cells (PBMCs), obtained when the disease was refractory, from a patient treated with antithyroid drugs. The CDR3 coding sequence is TGTGCCAGCAGCTTAGAACCGCTCCAAGAGACCCAGTACTTC. Protein product: CASSLEPLQETQYF.